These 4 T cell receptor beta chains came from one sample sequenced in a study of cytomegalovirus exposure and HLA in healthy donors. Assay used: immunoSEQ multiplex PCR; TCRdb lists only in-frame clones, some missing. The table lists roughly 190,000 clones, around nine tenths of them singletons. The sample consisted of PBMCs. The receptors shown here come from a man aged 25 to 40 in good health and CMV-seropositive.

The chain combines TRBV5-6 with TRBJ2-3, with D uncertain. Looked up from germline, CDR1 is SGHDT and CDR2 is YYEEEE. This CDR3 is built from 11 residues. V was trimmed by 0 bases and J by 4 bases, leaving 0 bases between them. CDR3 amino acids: CASSLADTQYF. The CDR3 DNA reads TGTGCCAGCAGCTTGGCAGATACGCAGTATTTT.

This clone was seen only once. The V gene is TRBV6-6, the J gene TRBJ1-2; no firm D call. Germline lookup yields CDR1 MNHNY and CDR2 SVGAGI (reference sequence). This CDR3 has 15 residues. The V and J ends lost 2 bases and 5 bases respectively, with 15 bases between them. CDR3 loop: CASSYPLRSGYGYTF. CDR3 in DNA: TGTGCCAGCAGTTACCCCCTGAGGTCGGGGTATGGCTACACCTTC.

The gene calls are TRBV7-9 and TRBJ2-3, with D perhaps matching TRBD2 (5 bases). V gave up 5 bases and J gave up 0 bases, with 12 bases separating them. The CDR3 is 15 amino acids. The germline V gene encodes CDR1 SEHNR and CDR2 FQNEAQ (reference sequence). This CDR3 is CASSPSGRSTDTQYF. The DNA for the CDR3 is TGTGCCAGCAGCCCATCGGGAAGGAGCACAGATACGCAGTATTTT.

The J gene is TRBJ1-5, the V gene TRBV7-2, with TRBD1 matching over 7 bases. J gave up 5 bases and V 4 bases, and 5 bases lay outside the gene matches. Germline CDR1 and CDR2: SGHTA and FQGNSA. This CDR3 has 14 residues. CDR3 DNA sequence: TGTGCCAGCAGCTACCGGGACAGAGATCAGCCCCAGCATTTT. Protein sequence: CASSYRDRDQPQHF.